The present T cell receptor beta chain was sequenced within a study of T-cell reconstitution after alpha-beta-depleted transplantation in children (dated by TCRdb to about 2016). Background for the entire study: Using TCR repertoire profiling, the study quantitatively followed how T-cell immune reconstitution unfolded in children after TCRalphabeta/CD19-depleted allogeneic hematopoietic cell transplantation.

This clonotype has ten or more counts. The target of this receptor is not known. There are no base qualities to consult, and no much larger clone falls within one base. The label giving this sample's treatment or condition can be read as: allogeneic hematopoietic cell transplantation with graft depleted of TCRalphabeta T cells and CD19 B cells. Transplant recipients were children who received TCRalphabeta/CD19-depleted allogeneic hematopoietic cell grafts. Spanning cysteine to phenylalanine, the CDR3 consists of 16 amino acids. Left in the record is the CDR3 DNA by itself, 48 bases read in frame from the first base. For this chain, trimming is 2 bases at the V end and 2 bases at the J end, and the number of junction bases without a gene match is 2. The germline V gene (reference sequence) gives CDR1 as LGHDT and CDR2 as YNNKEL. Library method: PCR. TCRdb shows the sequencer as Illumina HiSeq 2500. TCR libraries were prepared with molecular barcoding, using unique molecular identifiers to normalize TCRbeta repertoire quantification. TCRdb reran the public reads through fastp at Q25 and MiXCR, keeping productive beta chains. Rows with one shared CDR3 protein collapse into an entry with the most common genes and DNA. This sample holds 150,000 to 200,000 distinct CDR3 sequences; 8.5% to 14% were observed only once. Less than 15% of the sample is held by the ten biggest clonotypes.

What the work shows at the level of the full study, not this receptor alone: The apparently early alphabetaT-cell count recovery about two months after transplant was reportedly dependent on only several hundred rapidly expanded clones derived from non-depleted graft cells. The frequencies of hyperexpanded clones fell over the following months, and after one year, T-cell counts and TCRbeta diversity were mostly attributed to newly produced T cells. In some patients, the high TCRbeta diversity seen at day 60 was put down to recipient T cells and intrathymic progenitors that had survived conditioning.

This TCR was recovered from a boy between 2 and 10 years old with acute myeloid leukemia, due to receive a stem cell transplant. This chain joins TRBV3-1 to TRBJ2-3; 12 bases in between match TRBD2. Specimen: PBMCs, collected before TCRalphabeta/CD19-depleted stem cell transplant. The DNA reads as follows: TGTGCCAGCAGCCAACTAGCGGGGGGGCCCACAGATACGCAGTATTTT. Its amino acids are CASSQLAGGPTDTQYF.